This T cell receptor (beta chain) was sequenced in a study of cytomegalovirus exposure and HLA in healthy donors (dated by TCRdb to about 2017). For the study in its entirety: In an earlier analysis of under 600 of the donors, around 300 Gb of sequence data and some 100 million unique TCR beta sequences from about 179 million T cells were reported. To decide whether each TCR beta V gene segment behaved as functional or pseudogenic, an earlier analysis of some 600 of the donors relied on high-throughput TCR beta sequencing. Every discovery cohort repertoire had been produced on one sequencing platform. Both class I and class II loci were covered by HLA typing, at four-digit resolution. In a later analysis, previously published TCR beta repertoires from several hundred donors were re-analyzed and high-resolution HLA genotyping was added so that TCR occurrence patterns could be studied. The study aimed to test whether signatures of past pathogen exposure could be identified by cataloging public T cell receptors. A later genetic analysis took genome-wide SNP genotypes for about 65% of the 666 donors and used that subset as a discovery cohort. To predict cytomegalovirus infection status, the study brought together high-throughput TCR immunosequencing, statistical association of individual TCRs with disease status, and machine learning. A handful of DR-DQ haplotypes were treated as single units for association and clustering because of strong linkage in the cohort. The later analysis used no new phenotypic data to find candidate immune exposures, relying instead on TCR beta sequences and their occurrence across donors. Roughly 300 gigabases of sequencing data and tens of millions of unique TCR sequences were included in an early release covering about 620 HLA-typed donors. Of the 350 to 400 genotyped donors, roughly 85% fell in the genetic ancestry cluster associated with self-reported Caucasian donors. Along with the approximately 700-subject first cohort, a separate validation cohort of about 110 different subjects was used. Among approximately 370 genotyped donors of the cohort, an average of around 250,000 unique TCR beta nucleotide sequences was sequenced per donor, of which about 18% were non-productive. Donor age, sex, ethnicity and CMV serostatus were compiled together with the repertoire data. The study profiled the T cell repertoires of approximately 700 subjects by immunosequencing and related them to cytomegalovirus serostatus. The number of donors typed differed by locus, with roughly 629-640 for A, B, C, DRB1 and DQB1, about 500 for DQA1, 600 to 610 for DPA1, and some 450 for DPB1.

A remark on this clone: Its binding antigen is unknown. The input lacks base qualities; no much larger clone sits a single base away.

The CDR3 covers 15 residues, taking in both the cysteine and the phenylalanine. The sequence is cut down to CDR3 DNA, 45 bases in frame from base 1. Taken from the germline V gene, the CDR1 and CDR2 loops are SNHLY and FYNNEI. V is cut back by 8 bases and J by 8 bases, with 14 bases in the junction unmatched. Libraries came from the immunoSEQ multiplex PCR assay. A mixture of 60 forward primers for TCR Vbeta segments and 13 reverse primers for TCR Jbeta segments was used in the multiplex PCR. Amplification of the CDR3 region of rearranged TCR beta genes was performed with a multiplex PCR assay on genomic DNA. The Illumina HiSeq System was used to sequence the amplified TCR beta libraries as 87-base-pair reads. The authors' analysis ran thus. A later analysis tallied about 77 million unique TCR beta chains across the 610 or so repertoires, and about 12 million of those chains were shared by two or more donors. Raw reads were error-corrected and collapsed into unique sequences with a nearest-neighbor algorithm that merged closely related sequences to remove PCR and sequencing errors. Alignment of CDR3 sequences to IMGT reference sequences was used to assign V, D and J gene segments. For a sequence to be retained, a match of at least six nucleotides to both a V gene segment and a J gene segment was required. A rearrangement was called productive if the CDR3 had no stop codons and remained in frame with V and J, and every other rearrangement was called non-productive. Following IMGT convention, CDR3 was defined as the stretch from the second conserved V-encoded cysteine up to the conserved J-encoded phenylalanine. The earlier analysis of approximately 590 of the donors excluded any sequence lacking an unambiguous match to a single V gene segment. An earlier analysis of 500 to 700 of the donors classified V segments as functional when productive rearrangements were above 56.7% and as segregating when the standard deviation between donors was above 5%. A statistical classification framework was built for diagnosing cytomegalovirus status from the catalog of TCR beta chain sequences. A later analysis assigned V and J genes by comparing TCR nucleotide sequences with IMGT/GENE-DB human TR gene sequences. In a later analysis, CDR3 sequences and most-parsimonious VDJ recombination scenarios were assigned using the TCRdist pipeline. A later analysis defined each TCR beta chain by its CDR3 amino acid sequence plus V-gene family, and excluded reads lacking a unique V-gene family. In a later analysis, some 600 highly shared, low-generation-probability nucleotide sequences were removed to address suspected cross-contamination and a sequencing artifact. In a later analysis, a clonal expansion index was calculated for each public chain from normalized within-repertoire ranks of inferred template counts. In a later analysis, generation probabilities were computed using a VDJ recombination model fitted to out-of-frame rearrangements, and the results were checked against IGoR. A later analysis scored TCR-TCR, TCR-HLA and TCR-CMV co-occurrence with hypergeometric tests, applying a repertoire-size bias correction to TCR pairs. In a later analysis, false discovery rates were estimated by permuting HLA or CMV assignments 20 times. In a later analysis, co-occurring TCRs were grouped using DBSCAN, and TCRdist sequence similarity was added for clustering within HLA-allele-positive subsets. For co-occurrence clustering, repertoires with fewer than 30,000 or more than 120,000 public chains were excluded, along with a handful of repertoires with anomalous nucleotide sharing. The table comes from immuneACCESS by way of TCRdb, which keeps in-frame sequences with V and J called. Part of the clones is missing from these tables; in studies checked, under half for an unresolved V gene and the rest for unknown reasons. V and J calls and clone size are those listed in that table; D and trimming were worked out from the DNA. Across this sample there are about 78,000 clones, with approximately 80% seen only once. The biggest ten clones account for 20% to 30% of the sample.

Summary of the overall study and its limitations: Correlated functional status among segregating V segments might reflect linkage disequilibrium, but an unknown experimental factor could not be ruled out. Because HLA typing was unavailable for some donors at each locus, only the typed subset was used in association tests. The authors suggested that the approach could potentially be generalized to other disease states and immunological phenotypes. While some public TCRs were present in many individuals, most TCR sequences turned up only very rarely across donors. Several of the top co-occurrence clusters appeared to be linked to parvovirus B19, influenza, CMV and Epstein-Barr virus, according to a later analysis. A later genetic analysis associated a missense DCLRE1C variant with V-gene and J-gene trimming of TCR beta chains, and an independent cohort replicated the association. A later analysis found that TCR association rates varied across HLA loci, with DRB1 alleles showing the most associated TCRs and HLA-C alleles the fewest. The cohort was sequenced for TCR beta chains only, and without alpha or paired-chain data the features that could be detected were limited. A cluster of highly shared sequence variants was judged likely to be a technical artifact of the sequencing pipeline. According to a later analysis, most CMV-associated TCR beta chains appeared to be HLA-restricted, and the HLA associations seemed to be driven largely by CMV exposure. In a later analysis, some 18,000 TCR beta sequences were associated with specific HLA alleles at a false discovery rate of 0.05. In an earlier analysis of some 500 of the donors, most TCR beta V segments were observed in productive rearrangements about 90% or about 30% of the time, broadly matching IMGT annotations. Compared with equally common non-associated chains, HLA-associated TCR beta chains in a later analysis were more clonally expanded and had lower generation probabilities. Assigning TCR associations to individual alleles was difficult when HLA alleles, especially DR and DQ, strongly co-occurred. CMV serostatus was the only immune exposure information available for the cohort. A further reported finding was that TCR beta sequences accurately predicted the HLA-A and HLA-B alleles for most subjects in the first cohort. Some IMGT-functional V segments, including TRBV6-2 and TRBV6-3, could not be distinguished by the 87-base-pair reads and were therefore excluded. A few of the identified cytomegalovirus-associated TCR beta chains were confirmed in vitro to be specific for cytomegalovirus antigens. A total of 150 or so TCR beta chains were listed by the study as associated with cytomegalovirus. The classifier was reported to diagnose cytomegalovirus status with high specificity and sensitivity in both the original cohort and the validation cohort. According to a later genetic analysis, donors in an Asian-associated ancestry cluster had fewer N-insertions in productive TCRs than the approximately 700-donor mean. Because counts were too low, approximately 18 rarely observed V segments, including chromosome 9 orphons, were excluded from the earlier analysis of under 650 of the donors. Presence/absence analyses assumed roughly uniform sequencing depth across donors, an assumption that may not hold.

The cohort comprised around 690 healthy bone marrow donors. Cohort members were all nominally healthy when sampled, although unrecorded immune exposures were likely present. The donor tested CMV seropositive, placing the donor among the roughly 270 seropositive members of the cohort. A peripheral blood sample was provided by each donor, and peripheral blood mononuclear cells were used for TCR beta sequencing. The Qiagen DNeasy Blood Extraction Kit was used to extract genomic DNA from the blood cell samples. Sequenced: PBMCs. Here the chain combines TRBV2 and TRBJ1-4, with TRBD1 identical over 7 junction bases. This receptor was identified in a woman in her forties or fifties in good health and CMV-seropositive. Here the CDR3 is given as CASQGGQGSFEKLFF. The DNA sequence reads TGTGCCAGCCAAGGGGGCCAGGGTAGTTTCGAAAAACTGTTTTTT. With the rest looked up from the reference TRBV2 and TRBJ1-4 genes rather than sequenced, the full variable domain is EPEVTQTPSHQVTQMGQEVILRCVPISNHLYFYWYRQILGQKVEFLVSFYNNEISEKSEIFDDQFSVERPDGSNFTLKIRSTKLEDSAMYFCASQGGQGSFEKLFFGSGTQLSVL.